This entry concerns a single TCR beta chain. These data originate in a study of blood T cell repertoires in COVID-19. Original analysis: Amplification of reference gene primers provided the estimated nucleated cell counts. Sequenced by immunoSEQ multiplex PCR; TCRdb stores in-frame clones only, minus some. V and J calls and clone size follow that table, whereas D and trimming were derived from the DNA. This sample carries around 180,000 clones, about 85% of them seen once, and the ten largest clones take approximately 2.3%. This CDR3 has 14 amino acids. Germline CDR1 and CDR2: SGHDT and YYEEEE. The trim removed 4 bases at V and 7 bases at J, leaving 8 bases unmatched.

The chain has TRBV5-6 and TRBJ2-1; 7 positions match TRBD2. The receptor was isolated from a man between 70 and 80 years old with active or convalescent COVID-19. Sequenced: peripheral blood. The CDR3 sequence is CASSLWGGWNEQFF. The CDR3 DNA sequence: TGTGCCAGCAGCCTATGGGGGGGATGGAATGAGCAGTTCTTC.